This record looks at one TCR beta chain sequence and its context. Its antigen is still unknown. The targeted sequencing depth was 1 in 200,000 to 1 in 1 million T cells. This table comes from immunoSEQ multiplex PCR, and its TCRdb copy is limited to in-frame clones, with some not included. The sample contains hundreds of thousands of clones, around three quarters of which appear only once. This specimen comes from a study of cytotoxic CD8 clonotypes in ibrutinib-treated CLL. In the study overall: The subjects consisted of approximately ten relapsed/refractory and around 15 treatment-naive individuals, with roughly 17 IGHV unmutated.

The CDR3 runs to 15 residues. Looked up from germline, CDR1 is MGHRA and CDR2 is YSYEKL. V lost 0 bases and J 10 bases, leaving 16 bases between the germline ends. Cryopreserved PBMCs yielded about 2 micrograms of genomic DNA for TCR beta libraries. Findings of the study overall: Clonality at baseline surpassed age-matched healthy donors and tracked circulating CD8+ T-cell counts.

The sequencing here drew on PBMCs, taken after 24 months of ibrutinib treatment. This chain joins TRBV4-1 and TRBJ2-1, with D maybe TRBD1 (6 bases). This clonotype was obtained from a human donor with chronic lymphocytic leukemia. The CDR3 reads CASSQEWALDREQFF. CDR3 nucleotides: TGCGCCAGCAGCCAAGAGTGGGCCCTCGACAGGGAGCAGTTCTTC.